A selection of T cell receptor beta chains follows, all from one sample in a study of blood T cell repertoires in COVID-19. The protocol was immunoSEQ multiplex PCR, while the TCRdb copy is restricted to in-frame clones and leaves out a portion. The sample holds fewer than 200,000 clones, about 90% seen once. Sequenced sample: PBMCs or T cells enriched from blood (not recorded which). The receptors come from a human donor with acute COVID-19. The donor label of this sample is uncertain. Both conserved end residues are part of each CDR3. A D gene is named only where the DNA matches it firmly.

j_call d_call v_call cdr3_aa
TRBJ1-6 TRBD1 TRBV7-8 CASSDTGAQNSPLHF
TRBJ2-7 - TRBV29-1 CSVEVRGGSEQYF
TRBJ2-2 - TRBV5-5 CASSPGDRPGELFF
TRBJ1-3 - TRBV5-6 CASQTGRNTIYF
TRBJ2-7 - TRBV30 CAWSTTSYEQYF
TRBJ2-1 TRBD2 TRBV2 CACQRGTYNEQFF
TRBJ2-2 TRBD1 TRBV19 CASTDRDNTGELFF
TRBJ2-4 - TRBV2 CASSVSGSLGNIQYF
TRBJ1-2 - TRBV4-1 CASSQAGRVGGYTF
TRBJ1-1 TRBD1 TRBV7-9 CASSFGGQAGENTEAFF
TRBJ1-2 TRBD1 TRBV19 CASSFGTGHGYTF
TRBJ1-2 TRBD1 TRBV30 CAWMGTGGEDYGYTF
TRBJ2-1 TRBD2 TRBV27 CASTTLLAGAYNEQFF
TRBJ1-1 - TRBV19 CASSIGNNEGFF
TRBJ2-6 - TRBV7-8 CASSLRTLPRGLTF